This T cell receptor beta chain stems from a study of control samples from healthy donors and cancer patients. The table came from immunoSEQ multiplex PCR; TCRdb's copy has only in-frame clones and leaves some out. The top ten clones hold 10% to 15% of a sample with some 250,000 clones, over 75% of them seen once. V gave up 6 bases and J gave up 1 base, with 15 bases separating them. The CDR3 length is 15 residues. Germline V gene lookup returns CDR1 MNHEY and CDR2 SVGEGT. Sequencing was performed on PBMCs. The clonotype comes from an older woman with lung cancer. V and J are TRBV6-2 or TRBV6-3 and TRBJ1-1; D is unclear. CDR3 DNA sequence: TGTGCCAGCAGCCTCTACGAGGTTTCGAACACTGAAGCTTTCTTT. Amino acid sequence: CASSLYEVSNTEAFF.